The clone carrying this TCR beta chain was detected a few times. This record comes from a study of blood T cell repertoires in COVID-19. Authors' data handling: By means of reference gene primer amplification, nucleated cell counts were estimated. Here immunoSEQ multiplex PCR was the method, and the copy in TCRdb shows in-frame clones only, minus some. The V and J calls and clone size come from that table; D and trimming were worked out from the DNA. The sample holds over 250,000 clones, around nine tenths seen once. Trimming took off 10 bases at V and 0 bases at J, with 9 bases between the two ends. Germline V gene data show CDR1 as MNHEY and CDR2 as SMNVEV (reference sequence). There are 13 residues in the CDR3.

The sequenced sample was peripheral blood. The receptor comes from a man aged 40-50 years who had recovered from COVID-19. This chain joins TRBV27 and TRBJ1-4; D gene uncertain. CDR3 nucleotides: TGTGCCACCGCCGCAGCAACTAATGAAAAACTGTTTTTT. It codes for CATAAATNEKLFF.